The entry below describes one T cell receptor beta chain. The time point here: patch test 1, 2 weeks after DPC sensitization. Treatment meaning: therapeutic diphenylcyclopropenone sensitization with weekly scalp DPC. Each patch test followed a blood draw. Trimming removed 5 bases from V and 6 bases from J, with 13 bases in between. This CDR3 spans 13 amino acids. Germline assignment: CDR1 SGHTA and CDR2 FQGNSA. TCRdb re-derived calls from the RACE reads in MiXCR, one entry per CDR3 protein. The sample yields tens of thousands of distinct CDR3 sequences, about 9% seen once. This sample is part of a study of human T cells and chemical hapten exposure.

The receptor was isolated from a woman aged 40 to 50 with alopecia areata. Some clones in this sample may be carry-over from other donors' samples. This sequence joins TRBV7-2 and TRBJ1-1; D is uncertain. Sequenced here: whole blood, sampled in connection with sensitization to the hapten diphenylcyclopropenone (DPC). The CDR3 sequence: CASSLGALPEAFF. The DNA for the CDR3 is TGTGCCAGCAGCCTGGGAGCGTTACCTGAAGCTTTCTTT.